This TCR beta chain was found in a study of persistence of HIV-infected CD4 T cells. V lost 4 bases to trimming and J lost 5 bases, with 12 bases between them. Germline assignment: CDR1 SGHNT and CDR2 YYREEE (reference sequence). The CDR3 is 13 residues long. General study results and limits: Degenerate expanded CDR3beta sequences were enriched among CMV- and Gag-responding cells. Compared with CD3/CD28-stimulated cells, CMV- and Gag-responding cells showed lower TCRbeta richness.

Overlapping HIV-1 Gag 15-mer peptides at around 1 ug per peptide per mL were used. Responding CD4+ T cells were sorted by upregulation of both CD40 ligand and CD69. As for this clone: Its antigen is not identified.

This was the immunoSEQ version 4 assay in survey mode. The repertoire was sequenced with immunoSEQ multiplex PCR; TCRdb's copy has only in-frame clones and lacks some. The sample carries 19,000 or so clones, more than 55% recorded once. V is TRBV5-4 and J is TRBJ1-1, with D possibly TRBD1 on 5 matching bases. Sample: CD4+ T cells sorted from PBMCs after roughly 18-hour stimulation, taken from a patient who received antiretroviral therapy. This TCR derives from an adult woman with HIV who was CMV-seropositive. CDR3 sequence reads: CASSPPGITEAFF. CDR3 coding DNA: TGTGCCAGCAGCCCTCCAGGGATTACTGAAGCTTTCTTT.